A single T cell receptor (beta chain) is shown here with its context. Its cognate antigen is unknown. V was pared by 2 bases and J by 9 bases, with 5 bases of the junction left unmatched. Germline lookup yields CDR1 MNHEY and CDR2 SVGAGI. The CDR3 totals 13 residues. This sample was included in a study of cytomegalovirus exposure and HLA in healthy donors. Across the study: Out of 398 genotyped donors, about 80% belonged to the Caucasian-associated ancestry cluster. Findings and caveats of the study: The majority of CMV-associated TCR beta chains were reported as apparently HLA-restricted in a later analysis.

PCR used 60 Vbeta primers and 13 Jbeta primers. Using immunoSEQ multiplex PCR, the repertoire was profiled, and TCRdb retains in-frame clones only, with some absent. The table lists about 99,000 clones, 65% to 85% of them singletons. Sequencing was carried out using PBMCs. The chain joins TRBV6-5 to TRBJ1-2; 8 bases map to TRBD1. This sequence originates from a man aged 45-65 years in good health and CMV-seropositive. CDR3 sequence: CASSYARTGSYTF. The CDR3 region has the DNA TGTGCCAGCAGTTACGCTAGGACAGGGAGCTACACCTTC.